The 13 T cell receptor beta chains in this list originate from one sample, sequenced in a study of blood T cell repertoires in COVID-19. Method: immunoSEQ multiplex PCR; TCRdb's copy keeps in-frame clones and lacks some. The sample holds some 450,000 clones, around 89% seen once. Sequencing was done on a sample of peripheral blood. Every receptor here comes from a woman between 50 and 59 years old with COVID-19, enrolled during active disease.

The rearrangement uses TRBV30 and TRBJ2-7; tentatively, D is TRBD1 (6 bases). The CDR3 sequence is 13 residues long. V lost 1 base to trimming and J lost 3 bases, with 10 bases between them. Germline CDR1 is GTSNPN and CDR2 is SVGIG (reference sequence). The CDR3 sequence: CAWSGDTYYEQYF. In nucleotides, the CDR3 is TGTGCCTGGAGTGGGGACACGTACTACGAGCAGTACTTC.

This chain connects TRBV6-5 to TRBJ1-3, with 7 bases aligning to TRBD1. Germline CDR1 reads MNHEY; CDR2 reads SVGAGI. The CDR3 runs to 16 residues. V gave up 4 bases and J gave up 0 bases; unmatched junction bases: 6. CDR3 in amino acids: CASSSLGQLSGNTIYF. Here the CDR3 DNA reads TGTGCCAGCAGTTCACTGGGACAGCTCTCTGGAAACACCATATATTTT.

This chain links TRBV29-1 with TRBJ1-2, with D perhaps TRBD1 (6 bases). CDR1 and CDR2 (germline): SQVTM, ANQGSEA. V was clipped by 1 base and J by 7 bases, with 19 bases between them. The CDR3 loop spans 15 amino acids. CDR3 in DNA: TGCAGCGTTGAAGGAGGAGCAGGGGTGTTAGGTGGCTACACCTTC. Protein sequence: CSVEGGAGVLGGYTF.

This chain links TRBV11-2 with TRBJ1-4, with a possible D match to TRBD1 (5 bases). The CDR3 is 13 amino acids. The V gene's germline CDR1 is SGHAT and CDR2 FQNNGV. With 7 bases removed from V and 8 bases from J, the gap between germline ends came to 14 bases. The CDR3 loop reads CASTNIRGEKLFF. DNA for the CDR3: TGTGCCAGCACCAATATAAGGGGCGAAAAACTGTTTTTT. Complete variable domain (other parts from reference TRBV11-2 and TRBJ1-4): EAGVAQSPRYKIIEKRQSVAFWCNPISGHATLYWYQQILGQGPKLLIQFQNNGVVDDSQLPKDRFSAERLKGVDSTLKIQPAKLEDSAVYLCASTNIRGEKLFFGSGTQLSVL.

The DNA of the CDR3 is TGTGCCAGCAGCTTGTTGGCCTCTGGAAACACCATATATTTT. Amino acids: CASSLLASGNTIYF. The J gene is TRBJ1-3, the V gene TRBV5-8; no clear D. This CDR3 is built from 14 residues. V lost 1 base and J 0 bases, leaving 5 bases between the germline ends. Germline CDR1 is SGHTS and CDR2 is YDEGEE.

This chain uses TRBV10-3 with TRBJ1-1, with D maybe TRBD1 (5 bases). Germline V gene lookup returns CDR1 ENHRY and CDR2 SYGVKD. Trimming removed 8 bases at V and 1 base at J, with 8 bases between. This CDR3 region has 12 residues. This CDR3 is CAIAQGNTEAFF. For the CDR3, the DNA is TGTGCCATCGCCCAGGGGAACACTGAAGCTTTCTTT.

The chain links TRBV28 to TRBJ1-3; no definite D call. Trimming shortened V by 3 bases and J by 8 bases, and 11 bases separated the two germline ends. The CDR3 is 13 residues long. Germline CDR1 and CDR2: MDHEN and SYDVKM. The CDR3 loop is CASSFLGGDTIYF. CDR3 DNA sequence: TGTGCCAGCAGTTTCTTAGGCGGGGACACCATATATTTT.

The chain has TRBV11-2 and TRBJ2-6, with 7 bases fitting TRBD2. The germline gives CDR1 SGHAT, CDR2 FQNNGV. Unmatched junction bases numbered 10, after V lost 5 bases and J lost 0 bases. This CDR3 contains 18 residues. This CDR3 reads CASSPRGVGSSGANVLTF. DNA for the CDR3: TGTGCCAGCAGCCCCCGGGGGGTGGGATCCTCTGGGGCCAACGTCCTGACTTTC.

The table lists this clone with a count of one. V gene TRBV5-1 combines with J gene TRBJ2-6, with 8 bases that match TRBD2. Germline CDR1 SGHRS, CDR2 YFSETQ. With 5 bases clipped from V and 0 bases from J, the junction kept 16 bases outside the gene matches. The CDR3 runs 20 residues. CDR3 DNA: TGCGCCAGCAGTTTATTTTTCCGAGGGACTAGAACCTCTGGGGCCAACGTCCTGACTTTC. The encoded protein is CASSLFFRGTRTSGANVLTF.

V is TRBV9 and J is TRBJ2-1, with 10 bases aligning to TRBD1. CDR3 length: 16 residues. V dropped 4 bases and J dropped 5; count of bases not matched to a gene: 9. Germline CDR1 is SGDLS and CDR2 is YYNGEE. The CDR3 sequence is CASSFSGTGVDNEQFF. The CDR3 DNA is TGTGCCAGCAGCTTCTCGGGGACAGGGGTGGACAATGAGCAGTTCTTC. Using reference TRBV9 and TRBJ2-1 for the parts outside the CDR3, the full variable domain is DSGVTQTPKHLITATGQRVTLRCSPRSGDLSVYWYQQSLDQGLQFLIQYYNGEERAKGNILERFSAQQFPDLHSELNLSSLELGDSALYFCASSFSGTGVDNEQFFGPGTRLTVL.

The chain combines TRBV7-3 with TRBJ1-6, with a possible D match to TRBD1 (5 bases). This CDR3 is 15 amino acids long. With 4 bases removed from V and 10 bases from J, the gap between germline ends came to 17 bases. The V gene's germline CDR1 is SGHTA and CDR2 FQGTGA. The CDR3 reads CASSSHGGGRSPLHF. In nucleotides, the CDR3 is TGTGCCAGCAGCTCCCATGGGGGGGGAAGGTCACCCCTCCACTTT.

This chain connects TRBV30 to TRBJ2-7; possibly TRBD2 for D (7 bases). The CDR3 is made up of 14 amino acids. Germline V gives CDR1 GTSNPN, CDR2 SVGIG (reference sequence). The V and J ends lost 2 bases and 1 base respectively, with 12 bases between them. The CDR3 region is CAWSKGGGSYEQYF. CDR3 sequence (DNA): TGTGCCTGGAGTAAGGGGGGGGGATCCTACGAGCAGTACTTC.

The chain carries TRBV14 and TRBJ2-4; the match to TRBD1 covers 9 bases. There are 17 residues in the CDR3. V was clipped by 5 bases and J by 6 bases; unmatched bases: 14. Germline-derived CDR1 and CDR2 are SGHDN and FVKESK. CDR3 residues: CASSTRDRVSSGNIQYF. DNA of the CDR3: TGTGCCAGCAGCACCCGGGACAGGGTTTCATCGGGAAACATTCAGTACTTC.